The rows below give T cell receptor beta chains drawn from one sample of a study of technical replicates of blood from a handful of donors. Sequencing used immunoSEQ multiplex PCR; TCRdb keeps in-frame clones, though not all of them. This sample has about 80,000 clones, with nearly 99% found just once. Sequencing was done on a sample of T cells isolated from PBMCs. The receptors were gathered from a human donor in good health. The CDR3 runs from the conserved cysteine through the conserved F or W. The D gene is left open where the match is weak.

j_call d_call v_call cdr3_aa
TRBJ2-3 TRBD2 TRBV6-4 CASSDGPSGGTDTQYF
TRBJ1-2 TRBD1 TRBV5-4 CASSATGTGDGYTF
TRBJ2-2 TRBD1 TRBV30 CAWNRGQGTGELFF
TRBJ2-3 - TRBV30 CAWSRTTADTQYF
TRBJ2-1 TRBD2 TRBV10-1 CASSGRVAGDEQFF
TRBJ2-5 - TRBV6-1 CASRGGSEMSQYF
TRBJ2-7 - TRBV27 CASSLGQSYEQYF
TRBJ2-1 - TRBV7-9 CASSAGSSYNEQFF
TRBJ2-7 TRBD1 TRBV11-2 CASSTTGGLYEQYF
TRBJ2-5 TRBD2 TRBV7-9 CASSRPRGEGETQYF
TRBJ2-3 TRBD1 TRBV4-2 CASSPETGSISDTQYF
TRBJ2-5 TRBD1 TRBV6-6 CASSWTGEQETQYF
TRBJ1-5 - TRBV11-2 CASSLDRGGQPQHF
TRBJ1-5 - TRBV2 CASSQGAFSNQPQHF
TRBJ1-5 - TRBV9 CASSRTGNQPQHF
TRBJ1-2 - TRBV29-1 CSVDSIATLYGYTF
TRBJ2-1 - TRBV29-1 CSVQDYPEQFF
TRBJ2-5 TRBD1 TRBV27 CASSSRDRRTETQYF
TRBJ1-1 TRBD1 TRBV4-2 CASSQVQGLENTEAFF
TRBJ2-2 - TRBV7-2 CASSKTRGHSNTGELFF
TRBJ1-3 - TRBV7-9 CASRGGGGEGNTIYF
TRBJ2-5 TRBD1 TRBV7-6 CASSVGTGGQETQYF
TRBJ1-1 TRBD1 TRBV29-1 CSLKATTDRATEAFF
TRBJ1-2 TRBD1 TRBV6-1 CASSEARQGGEGYTF
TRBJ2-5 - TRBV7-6 CASSFGLVQETQYF
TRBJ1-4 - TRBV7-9 CASSLLGDRDEKLFF
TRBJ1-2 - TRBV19 CASNPTSNYGYTF
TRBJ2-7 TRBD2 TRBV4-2 CASSHDAASGRIYEQYF
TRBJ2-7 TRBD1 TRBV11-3 CASSLGRGPAYEQYF
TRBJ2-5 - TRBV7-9 CASSFITGRQETQYF
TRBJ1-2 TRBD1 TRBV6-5 CASSYTDRGGYTF
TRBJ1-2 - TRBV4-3 CASSQDGQGYGYTF
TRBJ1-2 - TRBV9 CASRREQGTYGYTF
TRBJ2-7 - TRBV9 CASSVTGTGYEQYF
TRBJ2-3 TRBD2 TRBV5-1 CASSFGLAGGSTDTQYF
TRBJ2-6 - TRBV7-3 CASSLGLSGANVLTF
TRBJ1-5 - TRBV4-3 CASSQVLQEGQPQHF
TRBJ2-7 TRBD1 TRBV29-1 CSVGRTGAYEQYF
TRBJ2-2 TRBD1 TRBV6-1 CASRTGTGTTGELFF
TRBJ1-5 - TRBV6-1 CASRINSNQPQHF
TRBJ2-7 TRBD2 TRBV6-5 CASSSPLGPRGDEQYF
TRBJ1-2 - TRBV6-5 CASRLTGDYGYTF
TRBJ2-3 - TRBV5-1 CASSFARGTDTQYF
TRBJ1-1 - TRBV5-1 CASSLPPHSSNTEAFF
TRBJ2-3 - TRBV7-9 CASSRQNTDTQYF
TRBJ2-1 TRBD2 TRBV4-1 CASSLGTSGLDEQFF
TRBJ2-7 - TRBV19 CASSGGVDEQYF
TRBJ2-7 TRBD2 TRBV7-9 CASSSRGDEQYF
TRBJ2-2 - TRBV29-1 CSVEGAGELFF
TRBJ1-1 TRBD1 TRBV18 CASSPLSTGGNTEAFF
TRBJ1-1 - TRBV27 CASSLSRSRTEAFF